This TCR beta chain stems from a study of early T cells in non-severe SARS-CoV-2 infection. Individual cDNA molecules carried attached unique molecular identifiers. TCRdb re-analysed the 5' RACE reads in MiXCR, keeping a single row per CDR3 protein. The table includes around 78,000 distinct CDR3 sequences, around 10% detected once. Germline V CDR1 and CDR2: SEHNR, FQNEAQ (reference sequence). V trimming: 4 bases; J trimming: 1 base; junction bases outside the gene matches: 10. CDR3 size: 18 residues. V is TRBV7-9 and J is TRBJ2-6, with 7 bases that match TRBD1. The source was whole blood, collected at baseline. The sequence was collected from an adult who was a healthcare worker with PCR-confirmed SARS-CoV-2 infection or an uninfected control (not recorded which). CDR3 sequence (DNA): TGTGCCAGCAGCTCCTCCTCGGGACAGCTATCTGGGGCCAACGTCCTGACTTTC. It codes for CASSSSSGQLSGANVLTF.